A single sample gave rise to the 21 T cell receptor beta chains below, sequenced in a study of OX40 agonist ivuxolimab in advanced cancers. Produced via immunoSEQ multiplex PCR; TCRdb's table is partial and in-frame only. The sample yields around 100,000 clones, roughly 90% seen once. Sequenced here: CD4+ or CD8+ T cells sorted from blood, sampled in a trial of the OX40 agonist ivuxolimab. Every receptor here comes from an adult with an advanced solid tumor such as melanoma, head and neck, liver or kidney cancer.

The V call is TRBV6-6, the J call TRBJ2-2; no clear D gene. V shed 10 bases and J shed 8 bases, with 11 bases lying between them. CDR1 is MNHNY and CDR2 is SVGAGI in the germline V gene (reference sequence). The CDR3 totals 11 residues. The CDR3 DNA reads TGTGCCACCACCATTGCGGGGGAGCTGTTTTTT. Encoded protein: CATTIAGELFF.

Here the CDR3 DNA reads TGTGCCAGCAGCCTCGAGACAGGTGGGGCCATCGGCTATGGCTACACCTTC. This translates into CASSLETGGAIGYGYTF. The rearrangement joins TRBV9 to TRBJ1-2; D may be TRBD1 (6 bases). The V gene's germline CDR1 is SGDLS and CDR2 YYNGEE. Trimming took 4 bases from V and 4 from J, leaving 23 bases between them. The CDR3 has 17 amino acids.

A remark on this clone: A read error may account for a junction end that differs from germline. The chain employs TRBV7-7 and TRBJ2-6; the match to TRBD1 covers 8 bases. From germline, CDR1 is SSHAT and CDR2 FNYEAQ (reference sequence). The CDR3 is made up of 19 amino acids. This CDR3 is CASSLPRRTGYSGANVLTF. In DNA, the CDR3 is TGTGCTAGCAGCTTACCCAGGCGGACAGGGTACTCTGGGGCCAACGTCCTGACTTTC.

The rearrangement uses TRBV30 and TRBJ2-7; 9 positions match TRBD2. Looked up from germline, CDR1 is GTSNPN and CDR2 is SVGIG (reference sequence). The trim removed 0 bases at V and 7 bases at J, leaving 7 bases unmatched. The CDR3 is 14 amino acids. The CDR3 sequence is CAWSVEREDPEQYF. DNA of the CDR3: TGTGCCTGGAGTGTTGAGCGGGAGGACCCAGAGCAGTACTTC.

The CDR3 reads CASSKVAVQETQYF. CDR3 coding DNA: TGTGCCAGCAGTAAAGTAGCGGTACAAGAGACCCAGTACTTC. V gene TRBV2 combines with J gene TRBJ2-5; tentatively, D is TRBD2 (6 bases). Germline V gene data show CDR1 as SNHLY and CDR2 as FYNNEI. The CDR3 length is 14 residues. V was cut by 5 bases and J by 2 bases, with 12 bases left in between. The full variable domain, completed using reference TRBV2 and TRBJ2-5, is EPEVTQTPSHQVTQMGQEVILRCVPISNHLYFYWYRQILGQKVEFLVSFYNNEISEKSEIFDDQFSVERPDGSNFTLKIRSTKLEDSAMYFCASSKVAVQETQYFGPGTRLLVL.

The chain carries TRBV6-8 and TRBJ2-7; D gene uncertain. The CDR3 length is 10 residues. V gave up 7 bases and J gave up 6 bases, with 7 bases separating them. CDR1 is MNHGY, CDR2 SAAAGT, per germline. The CDR3 loop reads CASTGVEQYF. CDR3 sequence (DNA): TGTGCCAGCACCGGCGTCGAGCAGTACTTC.

This chain connects TRBV5-1 to TRBJ2-3; TRBD1 agrees at 7 bases. Germline CDR1 and CDR2: SGHRS and YFSETQ. The length of the CDR3 is 15 residues. V shed 0 bases, J shed 5 bases, and the junction held 6 bases outside the gene matches. The CDR3 sequence is CASSLGQGVGDTQYF. The CDR3 region has the DNA TGCGCCAGCAGCTTGGGACAGGGTGTGGGAGATACGCAGTATTTT.

The V and J genes are TRBV6-5 and TRBJ2-1; D tentatively reads TRBD1 or TRBD2 (5 bases each). Germline assignment: CDR1 MNHEY and CDR2 SVGAGI. The CDR3 covers 15 residues. V was pared by 5 bases and J by 4 bases, with 15 bases between. CDR3: CASSRSGTAYNEQFF. The CDR3 DNA is TGTGCCAGCAGTCGATCCGGGACGGCATACAATGAGCAGTTCTTC.

V and J are TRBV18 and TRBJ2-5, with 8 bases identical to TRBD1. The CDR3 has 17 amino acids. The germline gives CDR1 KGHSH, CDR2 LQKENI. Trimming took 0 bases from V and 1 from J; bases not matched to a gene: 7. The CDR3 loop reads CASSPPAPGGLQETQYF. The CDR3 coding sequence is TGTGCCAGCTCACCACCAGCGCCAGGGGGCCTCCAAGAGACCCAGTACTTC.

The chain carries TRBV30 and TRBJ1-1, with D maybe TRBD1 (5 bases). Germline assignment: CDR1 GTSNPN and CDR2 SVGIG (reference sequence). The CDR3 totals 12 residues. V gave up 8 bases and J gave up 4 bases, with 14 bases separating them. In DNA form, the CDR3 reads TGTGCCCGGGGCAGGGATTTCACTGAAGCTTTCTTT. It is translated as CARGRDFTEAFF.

The chain has TRBV20-1 and TRBJ2-7, with TRBD1 as a possible D gene (6 bases). V dropped 6 bases and J dropped 2 bases, with 8 bases sitting between them. The CDR3 runs to 11 residues. The germline V gene encodes CDR1 DFQATT and CDR2 SNEGSKA (reference sequence). CDR3 region: CSAGHPYEQYF. CDR3 coding DNA: TGCAGTGCGGGACACCCCTACGAGCAGTACTTC.

The V call is TRBV18, the J call TRBJ2-7; D uncertain. Germline CDR1 is KGHSH and CDR2 is LQKENI. Trimming took off 4 bases at V and 3 bases at J, with 16 bases between the two ends. CDR3 length equals 15 residues. CDR3 residues: CASSLTNTLLYEQYF. The CDR3 region has the DNA TGTGCCAGCTCACTTACAAACACGCTACTCTACGAGCAGTACTTC.

The genes are TRBV18 and TRBJ1-4; perhaps TRBD1 as D (5 bases). Germline CDR1 and CDR2: KGHSH and LQKENI. This CDR3 has 15 amino acids. With 2 bases removed from V and 3 bases from J, the gap between germline ends came to 10 bases. The CDR3 region has the DNA TGTGCCAGCTCACCAATTCGAGGGGCTAATGAAAAACTGTTTTTT. As protein: CASSPIRGANEKLFF.

Comment on this clone: This CDR3 is also generated by other DNA sequences in the sample. This chain connects TRBV4-1 to TRBJ2-2, with a possible D match to TRBD1 (5 bases). V was trimmed by 1 base and J by 4 bases, leaving 13 bases between them. The germline CDR1 and CDR2 sequences are MGHRA and YSYEKL. The CDR3 spans 16 residues. The CDR3: CASSQGAGPVTGELFF. The CDR3 DNA reads as TGCGCCAGCAGCCAAGGGGCAGGGCCAGTCACCGGGGAGCTGTTTTTT.

V and J are TRBV5-1 and TRBJ1-4, with D unclear. Trimming took 2 bases from V and 8 from J, leaving 10 bases between them. There are 13 residues in the CDR3. The germline CDR1 and CDR2 sequences are SGHRS and YFSETQ. The CDR3 nucleotides are TGCGCCAGCAGCTTAATTCTGGGGGAAAAACTGTTTTTT. Translating gives CASSLILGEKLFF.

This clone was detected only once. The chain links TRBV30 to TRBJ2-5; D might be TRBD1 or TRBD2, each matching 5 bases. The CDR3 sequence is 13 residues long. Germline V gives CDR1 GTSNPN, CDR2 SVGIG (reference sequence). V was clipped by 1 base and J by 8 bases, with 14 bases between them. The CDR3 here is CAWSGDPPSTQYF. DNA for the CDR3: TGTGCCTGGAGTGGGGACCCGCCGAGCACCCAGTACTTC.

This chain connects TRBV5-1 to TRBJ2-2; possible D gene TRBD1, 6 bases. Germline CDR1 and CDR2: SGHRS and YFSETQ. The ends were cut back, 10 bases at V and 1 base at J, with 17 bases in the middle. This CDR3 spans 15 amino acids. Here the CDR3 DNA reads TGCGCCGGGAAACCGGGACATATGAACACCGGGGAGCTGTTTTTT. Translated, it gives CAGKPGHMNTGELFF. Full variable domain (outside the CDR3, taken from reference TRBV5-1 and TRBJ2-2): KAGVTQTPRYLIKTRGQQVTLSCSPISGHRSVSWYQQTPGQGLQFLFEYFSETQRNKGNFPGRFSGRQFSNSRSEMNVSTLELGDSALYLCAGKPGHMNTGELFFGEGSRLTVL.

This clone has just a few counts. The chain recombines TRBV18 with TRBJ1-5, with a tentative D call TRBD1 (6 bases). Per the germline V gene, CDR1 is KGHSH and CDR2 is LQKENI. CDR3 length: 13 amino acids. Trimming removed 5 bases from V and 4 bases from J, with 9 bases in between. The CDR3 DNA reads as TGTGCCAGCTCAGGGGGGGCGAATCAGCCCCAGCATTTT. It yields the protein CASSGGANQPQHF.

The rearrangement uses TRBV5-6 and TRBJ2-2, with TRBD2 identical over 14 bases. The ends lost 4 bases at V and 1 base at J; junction bases unmatched: 6. There are 18 residues in the CDR3. Germline V gene sequence: CDR1 SGHDT, CDR2 YYEEEE. The CDR3 DNA reads as TGTGCCAGCAGCGGGGGGACTAGCGGGAGTATGAACACCGGGGAGCTGTTTTTT. This codes for CASSGGTSGSMNTGELFF.

The chain combines TRBV4-1 with TRBJ1-5; 7 bases align to TRBD1. Germline CDR1 is MGHRA and CDR2 is YSYEKL. This CDR3 has 17 residues. V was pared by 1 base and J by 0 bases, with 6 bases of the junction left unmatched. The CDR3 DNA is TGCGCCAGCAGCCAAGGCCGGGACAGCCATAGCAATCAGCCCCAGCATTTT. Protein product: CASSQGRDSHSNQPQHF.

This rearrangement joins TRBV2 to TRBJ1-5; D unclear. Germline loops: CDR1 SNHLY, CDR2 FYNNEI. Trimming removed 4 bases from V and 3 bases from J, with 7 bases in between. The CDR3 is 13 residues long. The CDR3 here is CASSGGVNQPQHF. CDR3 nucleotide sequence: TGTGCCAGCAGTGGCGGGGTCAATCAGCCCCAGCATTTT.